Following are 30 T cell receptor beta chains from one sample sequenced in a study of cytomegalovirus exposure and HLA in healthy donors. Primers: 60 Vbeta forward and 13 Jbeta reverse. Clones were sequenced by immunoSEQ multiplex PCR, and TCRdb holds only the in-frame ones, with some missing. The sample includes 150,000 to 200,000 clones, about 80% of them seen just once. Source material: PBMCs. Receptors were obtained from a woman aged 35 to 49 in good health and CMV-seronegative.

The chain uses TRBV10-3 and TRBJ2-3; 12 positions agree with TRBD2. Germline values: CDR1 ENHRY, CDR2 SYGVKD. There are 15 residues in the CDR3. The V segment lost 6 bases and the J segment 3 bases; nucleotides outside the gene matches: 4. The CDR3 loop is CAISLTSGRTDTQYF. The CDR3 region has the DNA TGTGCCATCAGCTTGACTAGCGGGAGAACAGATACGCAGTATTTT.

The chain carries TRBV19 and TRBJ1-5, with a weak D call TRBD1 (6 bases). With 4 bases removed from V and 2 bases from J, the gap between germline ends came to 12 bases. The CDR3 spans 15 residues. Looked up from germline, CDR1 is LNHDA and CDR2 is SQIVND (reference sequence). The CDR3 sequence: CASSTLHRGNQPQHF. The CDR3, as DNA: TGTGCCAGTAGTACCCTTCACAGGGGCAATCAGCCCCAGCATTTT.

The J gene is TRBJ2-1, the V gene TRBV6-5, with 7 bases identical to TRBD2. Losses at the gene ends were 4 bases for V and 8 bases for J; bases not matched to a gene: 14. This CDR3 comprises 16 residues. Germline V gene lookup returns CDR1 MNHEY and CDR2 SVGAGI. The CDR3 DNA sequence: TGTGCCAGCAGTTCCACCGAGCGGGACCAGAGGGATGAGCAGTTCTTC. This gives the protein CASSSTERDQRDEQFF.

Details on this clone: At one end the junction does not follow the germline gene, possibly because of a read error. The V gene is TRBV7-9, the J gene TRBJ1-1, with D uncertain. The CDR3 runs to 10 residues. Germline V lookup: CDR1 SEHNR, CDR2 FQNEAQ (reference sequence). In DNA, the CDR3 is TGTTCCAGCAGCTTAGATCGGGCTTTCTTT. It yields the protein CSSSLDRAFF.

This clone was detected only a few times. This chain joins TRBV5-6 and TRBJ2-5; 8 bases line up with TRBD2. With V trimmed by 3 bases and J by 3 bases, 1 base remained unmatched. This CDR3 contains 13 residues. CDR1 and CDR2 from the germline V gene are SGHDT and YYEEEE. CDR3 in DNA: TGTGCCAGCAGCTGGCGGGGGGAAGAGACCCAGTACTTC. Translated: CASSWRGEETQYF.

The V and J genes are TRBV12-5 and TRBJ2-1; perhaps TRBD1 as D (5 bases). The germline V gene encodes CDR1 LGHNT and CDR2 FRNRAP. Trimming left V 5 bases short and J 6 bases short, with 11 bases between. This CDR3 is built from 13 residues. The CDR3, as DNA: TGTGCTAGTGGTCCCAGGGAAGGCAATGAGCAGTTCTTC. It encodes CASGPREGNEQFF.

The chain combines TRBV18 with TRBJ1-2, with D unclear. From germline, CDR1 is KGHSH and CDR2 LQKENI. The V end was cut by 2 bases, the J end by 12 bases, with 16 bases between. The CDR3 extends over 13 amino acids. The CDR3 protein is CASSPEGGVPHTF. In DNA, the CDR3 is TGTGCCAGCTCACCAGAAGGCGGGGTACCCCACACCTTC.

DNA of the CDR3: TGTGCCAGTAGTATAGGGCTGGCGGCTCCCTACAATGAGCAGTTCTTC. It is translated as CASSIGLAAPYNEQFF. The genes are TRBV19 and TRBJ2-1; D not resolved. Trimming left V 1 base short and J 2 bases short, with 12 bases between. The CDR3 consists of 16 residues. Looked up from germline, CDR1 is LNHDA and CDR2 is SQIVND (reference sequence).

J is TRBJ2-5 and V is TRBV5-6; weak D call: TRBD1 (5 bases). The CDR3 extends over 13 amino acids. Trimming took off 5 bases at V and 1 base at J, with 9 bases between the two ends. Germline V gives CDR1 SGHDT, CDR2 YYEEEE. The DNA for the CDR3 is TGTGCCAGCAGTGGACAAATCCAAGAGACCCAGTACTTC. It is translated as CASSGQIQETQYF.

The sample holds one count of this clone. The CDR3 sequence: CASSLSGRGYEQYF. The DNA for the CDR3 is TGTGCCAGCAGTCTAAGCGGGAGGGGCTACGAGCAGTACTTC. The chain recombines TRBV11-3 with TRBJ2-7; 10 nucleotides align to TRBD2. Trimming cost V 6 bases and J 3 bases; bases outside gene matches: 5. This CDR3 spans 14 amino acids. The V gene's germline CDR1 is SGHNT and CDR2 YENEEA.

V is TRBV5-1 and J is TRBJ2-1; 11 bases are shared with TRBD2. The CDR3 totals 15 residues. Germline CDR1 and CDR2: SGHRS and YFSETQ. Unmatched junction bases numbered 5, after V lost 6 bases and J lost 3 bases. The CDR3 coding sequence is TGCGCCAGCACCGTAGCGGGAGGGAACTACAATGAGCAGTTCTTC. Amino acid sequence: CASTVAGGNYNEQFF.

This sequence joins TRBV6-5 and TRBJ2-5, with unresolved D. The last part of the DNA fits TRBJ2-7 better; the J call may be wrong. The CDR3 consists of 11 residues. Per the germline V gene, CDR1 is MNHEY and CDR2 is SVGAGI. CDR3 DNA: TGTGCCAGCACCTTAAACTACGAGCAGTACTTC. Encoded protein: CASTLNYEQYF.

The V and J genes are TRBV4-1 and TRBJ1-3; D ambiguous. V was clipped by 2 bases and J by 0 bases, with 8 bases between them. Per germline, CDR1 MGHRA and CDR2 YSYEKL. The CDR3 is made up of 15 amino acids. DNA for the CDR3: TGCGCCAGCAGCCAACAGTTTGCCTCTGGAAACACCATATATTTT. This sequence encodes CASSQQFASGNTIYF.

This clone was picked up one time. This rearrangement joins TRBV11-3 to TRBJ2-7, with D uncertain. Trimming stripped 1 base from V and 3 bases from J, with 13 bases between. This CDR3 spans 15 amino acids. Germline-derived CDR1 and CDR2 are SGHNT and YENEEA. CDR3 DNA: TGTGCCAGCAGCTTAGCCCTCTCGTACGGCTACGAGCAGTACTTC. Residues: CASSLALSYGYEQYF.

The V and J genes are TRBV5-4 and TRBJ2-3, with 8 bases aligning to TRBD2. Trimming at V came to 5 bases and at J to 6 bases, leaving 5 bases not matched to a gene. The CDR3 is 13 residues long. Germline loops: CDR1 SGHNT, CDR2 YYREEE (reference sequence). In nucleotides, the CDR3 is TGTGCCAGCAGTATCCGGGAGGGGGATACGCAGTATTTT. Amino acids: CASSIREGDTQYF.

The rearrangement joins TRBV5-4 to TRBJ2-1, with 10 positions matching TRBD2. This CDR3 is 15 amino acids long. Germline V gene sequence: CDR1 SGHNT, CDR2 YYREEE (reference sequence). V gave up 5 bases and J gave up 3 bases; unmatched junction bases: 5. Here the CDR3 DNA reads TGTGCCAGCAGTATACTAGCGGGGCTCTACAATGAGCAGTTCTTC. This codes for CASSILAGLYNEQFF.

This CDR3 reads CASSLGAAGVNQPQHF. The CDR3 nucleotides read TGTGCCAGCAGTTTAGGGGCAGCGGGGGTGAATCAGCCCCAGCATTTT. The rearrangement uses TRBV27 and TRBJ1-5; tentatively, D is TRBD1 (5 bases). CDR1 is MNHEY and CDR2 is SMNVEV in the germline V gene (reference sequence). Trimming left V 2 bases short and J 4 bases short, with 15 bases between. The length of the CDR3 is 16 residues.

The chain uses TRBV4-3 and TRBJ1-2; D is unclear. V lost 1 base to trimming and J lost 8 bases, with 20 bases between them. The V gene's germline CDR1 is LGHNA and CDR2 YSLEER. The CDR3 runs to 16 residues. Here the CDR3 DNA reads TGCGCCAGCAGCCAAGCTCCGGCCGCGGGAGGGAACGGCTACACCTTC. Its protein is CASSQAPAAGGNGYTF.

The genes are TRBV6-1 and TRBJ1-3; D ambiguous. Germline values: CDR1 MNHNS, CDR2 SASEGT. The CDR3 totals 14 residues. Trimming took 10 bases from V and 0 from J, leaving 13 bases between them. The CDR3 is CAIPSFSSGNTIYF. DNA for the CDR3: TGTGCCATCCCTTCGTTCAGCTCTGGAAACACCATATATTTT.

The gene calls are TRBV10-3 and TRBJ1-2; D remains ambiguous. Trimming cost V 2 bases and J 2 bases, with 12 bases left between them. CDR1 is ENHRY and CDR2 is SYGVKD in the germline V gene. The CDR3 loop spans 15 amino acids. CDR3 region: CAISERVSPNYGYTF. In nucleotides, the CDR3 is TGTGCCATCAGTGAGCGGGTCAGCCCGAACTATGGCTACACCTTC.

This clone was seen a single time. The chain uses TRBV30 and TRBJ2-2; tentative D call: TRBD2 (5 bases). The length of the CDR3 is 13 residues. The germline V gene encodes CDR1 GTSNPN and CDR2 SVGIG (reference sequence). The V and J ends lost 2 bases and 4 bases respectively, with 8 bases between them. The CDR3 DNA is TGTGCCTGGAGTCGGGAATCCACCGGGGAGCTGTTTTTT. It is translated as CAWSRESTGELFF.

The chain uses TRBV7-9 and TRBJ2-1; D is unresolved. Germline CDR1 reads SEHNR; CDR2 reads FQNEAQ (reference sequence). This CDR3 has 17 amino acids. The germline V and J ends were trimmed by 1 base and 0 bases, with 13 bases remaining between them. The CDR3 loop is CASSLVTYTLSYNEQFF. Here the CDR3 DNA reads TGTGCCAGCAGCTTAGTTACCTATACCCTCTCCTACAATGAGCAGTTCTTC.

This clone came up a few times. The chain recombines TRBV19 with TRBJ2-2, with 12 bases fitting TRBD2. This CDR3 has 15 amino acids. With 4 bases clipped from V and 4 bases from J, the junction kept 1 base outside the gene matches. Germline assignment: CDR1 LNHDA and CDR2 SQIVND (reference sequence). The CDR3 DNA reads as TGTGCCAGTAGTAAGACTAGCGGGAGCACCGGGGAGCTGTTTTTT. This encodes CASSKTSGSTGELFF.

V and J are TRBV10-3 and TRBJ1-4; 9 bases agree with TRBD1. Trimming took 6 bases from V and 7 from J; bases not matched to a gene: 3. The germline CDR1 and CDR2 sequences are ENHRY and SYGVKD. The CDR3 is 13 residues long. CDR3 DNA sequence: TGTGCCATCAGCACAGGGGGCATTGAAAAACTGTTTTTT. Translation: CAISTGGIEKLFF.

The chain employs TRBV29-1 and TRBJ1-4; D is possibly TRBD1 (5 bases). CDR3 length: 14 residues. Trimming stripped 0 bases from V and 4 bases from J, with 9 bases between. The germline V gene has CDR1 SQVTM and CDR2 ANQGSEA. CDR3: CSVEERGINEKLFF. The CDR3 DNA follows: TGCAGCGTTGAAGAGCGGGGGATTAATGAAAAACTGTTTTTT.

The chain uses TRBV15 and TRBJ2-7; 7 nucleotides line up with TRBD1. Trimming removed 3 bases from V and 3 bases from J; junction bases left unmatched: 8. CDR3 size: 15 residues. Germline CDR1 reads LNHNV; CDR2 reads YYDKDF (reference sequence). CDR3 bases: TGTGCCACCAGCAGGGTTCCGGGACAGCACTACGAGCAGTACTTC. This codes for CATSRVPGQHYEQYF.

The gene calls are TRBV30 and TRBJ2-1, with 9 bases fitting TRBD2. Trimming removed 7 bases from V and 1 base from J; junction bases left unmatched: 5. The CDR3 loop spans 14 amino acids. CDR1 is GTSNPN and CDR2 is SVGIG in the germline V gene (reference sequence). The CDR3 nucleotides are TGTGCCTTACTTAGCGGGAGTTCCTACAATGAGCAGTTCTTC. Amino acids: CALLSGSSYNEQFF.

This clone was detected a few times. The chain is built from TRBV2 and TRBJ2-1; TRBD2 aligns across 12 bases. The CDR3 is 17 residues long. Germline values: CDR1 SNHLY, CDR2 FYNNEI. After removal of 5 bases from V and 7 bases from J, the junction contained 12 bases not matched to a gene. The CDR3 DNA reads as TGTGCCAGCAGTAAAACGACTAGCGGGAGCGGGTCGAATGAGCAGTTCTTC. It is translated as CASSKTTSGSGSNEQFF.

This sequence joins TRBV7-2 and TRBJ1-2; 8 bases align to TRBD1. Germline V CDR1 and CDR2: SGHTA, FQGNSA. The CDR3 sequence is 16 residues long. Trimming removed 4 bases from V and 0 bases from J; junction bases left unmatched: 7. The CDR3 reads CASSSTGDPTNYGYTF. DNA of the CDR3: TGTGCCAGCAGCTCGACAGGGGACCCCACTAACTATGGCTACACCTTC.

CDR3 residues: CASRRGGAGEQYF. The CDR3 coding sequence is TGTGCCAGCAGGAGGGGGGGGGCAGGCGAGCAGTACTTC. This chain joins TRBV27 and TRBJ2-7; D is perhaps TRBD2 (7 bases). The germline CDR1 and CDR2 sequences are MNHEY and SMNVEV (reference sequence). The CDR3 length is 13 residues. Trimming pared 6 bases from V and 6 bases from J, leaving 15 bases between.